A single sample is the source of the 24 T cell receptor beta chains below, sequenced in a study of T cell responses to AZD1222 COVID-19 vaccine. The method was immunoSEQ multiplex PCR; TCRdb's version includes in-frame clones alone and lacks a portion of them. The sample has 160,000 or so clones, around 90% seen once; the top ten hold around 2%. The sequenced sample was peripheral blood, obtained on day 0 of AZD1222 vaccination. Receptors were obtained from an adult in good health.

J is TRBJ1-6 and V is TRBV6-6; D possibly corresponds to TRBD1 (6 bases). The germline V gene has CDR1 MNHNY and CDR2 SVGAGI (reference sequence). The V end lost 2 bases, the J end lost 6 bases, and 14 bases lay between the germline ends. The CDR3 extends over 16 amino acids. CDR3 bases: TGTGCCAGCAGTTACGCCCCAACAGGGCCTAATTCACCCCTCCACTTT. Its protein product is CASSYAPTGPNSPLHF.

The rearrangement links TRBV6-5 to TRBJ1-1, with D perhaps matching TRBD1 (5 bases). This CDR3 spans 13 amino acids. Per germline, CDR1 MNHEY and CDR2 SVGAGI. Trimming took 6 bases from V and 3 from J, leaving 11 bases between them. The CDR3 loop reads CASSGTWDTEAFF. The DNA of the CDR3 is TGTGCCAGCAGCGGGACCTGGGACACTGAAGCTTTCTTT.

This clone occurred a few times. The rearrangement joins TRBV19 to TRBJ1-6, with D unclear. This CDR3 region has 13 residues. V was shortened by 5 bases and J by 13 bases, with 15 bases between the two germline ends. Germline CDR1 LNHDA, CDR2 SQIVND (reference sequence). CDR3 protein: CASSGKAPRPLHF. Here the CDR3 DNA reads TGTGCCAGTAGTGGGAAGGCGCCCCGGCCCCTCCACTTT.

The chain links TRBV29-1 to TRBJ2-1; weak D call: TRBD1 (5 bases). Looked up from germline, CDR1 is SQVTM and CDR2 is ANQGSEA. Trimming pared 3 bases from V and 5 bases from J, leaving 11 bases between. The length of the CDR3 is 13 residues. Here the CDR3 reads CSVEAGQNNEQFF. In DNA, the CDR3 is TGCAGCGTTGAGGCAGGGCAAAACAATGAGCAGTTCTTC.

The chain recombines TRBV9 with TRBJ1-1; D possibly corresponds to TRBD1 (6 bases). The V gene's germline CDR1 is SGDLS and CDR2 YYNGEE. V lost 2 bases and J 5 bases, leaving 13 bases between the germline ends. The CDR3 loop spans 14 amino acids. The CDR3 DNA is TGTGCCAGCAGCGTGGGACCGAGGGGGACTGAAGCTTTCTTT. This gives the protein CASSVGPRGTEAFF.

The gene calls are TRBV9 and TRBJ2-1, with 8 bases fitting TRBD2. The CDR3 runs 16 residues. V was clipped by 3 bases and J by 1 base; unmatched bases: 6. Germline V CDR1 and CDR2: SGDLS, YYNGEE. CDR3 region: CASSAGRGASYNEQFF. Here the CDR3 DNA reads TGTGCCAGCAGCGCTGGGCGGGGGGCTTCCTACAATGAGCAGTTCTTC.

The chain couples TRBV28 to TRBJ1-1; D gene uncertain. Germline V lookup: CDR1 MDHEN, CDR2 SYDVKM. The CDR3 sequence is 15 residues long. V dropped 9 bases and J dropped 4 bases, with 21 bases sitting between them. CDR3 nucleotide sequence: TGTGCCAGAAAAAAGCCGCGACGAATATTCACTGAAGCTTTCTTT. Encoded protein: CARKKPRRIFTEAFF.

This chain connects TRBV9 to TRBJ1-1; D perhaps matches TRBD1 (5 bases). V was trimmed by 4 bases and J by 4 bases, leaving 17 bases between them. The CDR3 consists of 15 residues. The germline gives CDR1 SGDLS, CDR2 YYNGEE. The CDR3 sequence is CASSPSRGWSTEAFF. The CDR3 nucleotides read TGTGCCAGCAGCCCTAGTCGGGGGTGGAGCACTGAAGCTTTCTTT.

In this sample, this clone turned up a few times. This sequence joins TRBV27 and TRBJ1-4, with D maybe TRBD1 (5 bases). The CDR3 length is 14 residues. Germline loops: CDR1 MNHEY, CDR2 SMNVEV (reference sequence). Deletions cut 5 bases from V and 7 bases from J, with 14 bases between. CDR3 bases: TGTGCCAGCAGTGGGGCCAGGTTCGGTGAAAAACTGTTTTTT. This sequence encodes CASSGARFGEKLFF.

This clone was detected only once. This chain links TRBV15 with TRBJ1-5; TRBD1 matches 12 bases. This CDR3 contains 17 residues. Germline CDR1 and CDR2: LNHNV and YYDKDF (reference sequence). Trimming removed 1 base from V and 6 bases from J; junction bases left unmatched: 7. The CDR3 nucleotides read TGTGCCACCAGCAGAGGGCCGGGACAGGGGGCGATTCAGCCCCAGCATTTT. It specifies CATSRGPGQGAIQPQHF.

This rearrangement joins TRBV3-1 (or the pseudogene TRBV3-2) to TRBJ1-6; no firm D call. Germline assignment: CDR1 LGHDT and CDR2 YNNKEL (reference sequence). CDR3 length: 12 residues. Trimming shortened V by 1 base and J by 8 bases, and 3 bases separated the two germline ends. The DNA for the CDR3 is TGTGCCAGCAGCCAAGGTGATTCACCCCTCCACTTT. Translation gives CASSQGDSPLHF.

The rearrangement links TRBV6-6 to TRBJ1-5; D unresolved. CDR3 length: 15 residues. The V and J ends lost 0 bases and 1 base respectively, with 7 bases between them. Looked up from germline, CDR1 is MNHNY and CDR2 is SVGAGI (reference sequence). Here the CDR3 DNA reads TGTGCCAGCAGTTACTCCGGGCCCAGCAATCAGCCCCAGCATTTT. It translates to CASSYSGPSNQPQHF.

CDR3: CASSIEVTGSNQPQHF. CDR3 bases: TGTGCCAGTAGTATTGAGGTGACGGGGAGCAATCAGCCCCAGCATTTT. V is TRBV19 and J is TRBJ1-5, with no clear D. CDR3 length: 16 residues. V was trimmed by 3 bases and J by 1 base, leaving 13 bases between them. CDR1 LNHDA and CDR2 SQIVND come from the germline V gene (reference sequence).

This clone was recorded once. The rearrangement joins TRBV30 to TRBJ1-3; D gene unclear. Trimming shortened V by 3 bases and J by 4 bases, and 4 bases separated the two germline ends. Germline V gene data show CDR1 as GTSNPN and CDR2 as SVGIG (reference sequence). The length of the CDR3 is 11 residues. CDR3 nucleotides: TGTGCCTGGAGACCCGGAAACACCATATATTTT. This sequence encodes CAWRPGNTIYF.

The chain recombines TRBV11-3 with TRBJ2-2, with TRBD2 as a possible D gene (6 bases). CDR3 length equals 14 residues. The germline V gene has CDR1 SGHNT and CDR2 YENEEA. V dropped 0 bases and J dropped 7 bases, with 9 bases sitting between them. The CDR3 nucleotides are TGTGCCAGCAGCTTAGAGAGGGGAGGCGGGGAGCTGTTTTTT. Translated: CASSLERGGGELFF.

The chain employs TRBV5-6 and TRBJ1-3; TRBD1 matches at 7 bases. This CDR3 is built from 17 residues. V trimming: 1 base; J trimming: 0 bases; junction bases outside the gene matches: 7. Per germline, CDR1 SGHDT and CDR2 YYEEEE. Here the CDR3 reads CASSLTGDAYSGNTIYF. The CDR3 DNA sequence: TGTGCCAGCAGCTTGACAGGGGACGCGTACTCTGGAAACACCATATATTTT.

This clone was found a few times. The chain employs TRBV9 and TRBJ1-1; D might be TRBD1 (5 bases). Trimming left V 2 bases short and J 7 bases short, with 18 bases between. The CDR3 consists of 15 residues. Germline V lookup: CDR1 SGDLS, CDR2 YYNGEE. CDR3 region: CASSVGLAGQGEAFF. CDR3 sequence (DNA): TGTGCCAGCAGCGTGGGATTGGCGGGGCAGGGTGAAGCTTTCTTT.

The rearrangement joins TRBV27 to TRBJ1-6; perhaps TRBD1 as D (5 bases). Trimming shortened V by 6 bases and J by 4 bases, and 13 bases separated the two germline ends. The germline gives CDR1 MNHEY, CDR2 SMNVEV (reference sequence). CDR3 length equals 15 residues. CDR3 sequence (DNA): TGTGCCAGCAGACCACCTGAGGGGTATAATTCACCCCTCCACTTT. As protein: CASRPPEGYNSPLHF.

The chain is built from TRBV19 and TRBJ1-2; TRBD1 agrees at 7 bases. The germline gives CDR1 LNHDA, CDR2 SQIVND (reference sequence). V lost 7 bases, J lost 4 bases, and 6 bases stayed unmatched. This CDR3 is 13 amino acids long. The CDR3, as DNA: TGTGCCAGTAAGGGGACAGACCTCTATGGCTACACCTTC. Protein sequence: CASKGTDLYGYTF.

The chain links TRBV10-2 to TRBJ2-5, with D perhaps matching TRBD2 (6 bases). The germline gives CDR1 WSHSY, CDR2 SAAADI. This CDR3 spans 15 amino acids. V lost 4 bases and J 0 bases, leaving 12 bases between the germline ends. For the CDR3, the DNA is TGCGCCAGCAGTGTGGGACTCGCCTACCAAGAGACCCAGTACTTC. Its translation is CASSVGLAYQETQYF.

The chain recombines TRBV4-1 with TRBJ1-2; unclear D gene. Germline CDR1 and CDR2: MGHRA and YSYEKL. This CDR3 contains 19 residues. Trimming stripped 4 bases from V and 7 bases from J, with 31 bases between. CDR3 region: CASSPMIAPTAWATIGYTF. DNA for the CDR3: TGCGCCAGCAGCCCCATGATAGCGCCCACTGCCTGGGCCACGATTGGCTACACCTTC.

The rearrangement uses TRBV7-8 and TRBJ2-5; the D gene is possibly TRBD1 (5 bases). Trimming removed 6 bases at V and 5 bases at J, with 13 bases between. The V gene's germline CDR1 is SGHVS and CDR2 FQNEAQ. The CDR3 is made up of 13 amino acids. The chain's CDR3 is CASRPQGYETQYF. CDR3 coding DNA: TGTGCCAGCAGACCTCAGGGTTACGAGACCCAGTACTTC.

This clone was seen a handful of times. The chain uses TRBV21-1 and TRBJ2-2; no DNA check was done on the table's D call, TRBD1. TRBV21-1 constitutes a pseudogene. This CDR3 is 22 amino acids long. This chain's CDR3 is CASSKGGCETGAFRANTGELFF. In DNA form, the CDR3 reads TGTGCCAGCAGCAAAGGGGGTTGCGAGACAGGGGCTTTCCGAGCGAACACCGGGGAGCTGTTTTTT.

The chain has TRBV7-2 and TRBJ2-6; D perhaps matches TRBD2 (5 bases). V was pared by 2 bases and J by 0 bases, with 14 bases between. CDR3 size: 18 residues. CDR1 is SGHTA and CDR2 is FQGNSA in the germline V gene. This chain's CDR3 is CASSLTGTALSGANVLTF. For the CDR3, the DNA is TGTGCCAGCAGCTTAACGGGAACAGCCCTCTCTGGGGCCAACGTCCTGACTTTC.